This T cell receptor (beta chain) is drawn from a study of T cells in Graves' hyperthyroidism and ophthalmopathy. Authors of the study amplified TCR beta CDR3 regions from RNA transcripts. The study used the HTBI primer set for a first-round RT-PCR of the TCR CDR3. TCRdb re-derived calls from the multiplex PCR reads in MiXCR, one entry per CDR3 protein. Among under 550,000 distinct CDR3 sequences listed, roughly 21% were seen once. Ophthalmopathy cases met thresholds of Clinical Activity Score at least 3, NOSPECS grade at least 4 and duration under 3 months. Broader study findings: Most thyroid-expanded clonotypes above 0.001 were also found in blood. Onset of ophthalmopathy came a median around 6.2 months after the model predicted it.

Germline CDR1 and CDR2: DFQATT and SNEGSKA (reference sequence). The CDR3 has 17 amino acids. Trimming cost V 3 bases and J 5 bases; bases outside gene matches: 16. This clonotype came up many times. Its antigen is unidentified. Sequenced sample: blood. The clonotype comes from a man aged 40-49 years with Graves' ophthalmopathy. V and J are TRBV20-1 and TRBJ2-7; 10 bases align to TRBD2. CDR3 bases: TGCAGTGCTAGGGGGAGCGGGAGGGCCGAGCGAAAAAACGAGCAGTACTTC. As protein: CSARGSGRAERKNEQYF.